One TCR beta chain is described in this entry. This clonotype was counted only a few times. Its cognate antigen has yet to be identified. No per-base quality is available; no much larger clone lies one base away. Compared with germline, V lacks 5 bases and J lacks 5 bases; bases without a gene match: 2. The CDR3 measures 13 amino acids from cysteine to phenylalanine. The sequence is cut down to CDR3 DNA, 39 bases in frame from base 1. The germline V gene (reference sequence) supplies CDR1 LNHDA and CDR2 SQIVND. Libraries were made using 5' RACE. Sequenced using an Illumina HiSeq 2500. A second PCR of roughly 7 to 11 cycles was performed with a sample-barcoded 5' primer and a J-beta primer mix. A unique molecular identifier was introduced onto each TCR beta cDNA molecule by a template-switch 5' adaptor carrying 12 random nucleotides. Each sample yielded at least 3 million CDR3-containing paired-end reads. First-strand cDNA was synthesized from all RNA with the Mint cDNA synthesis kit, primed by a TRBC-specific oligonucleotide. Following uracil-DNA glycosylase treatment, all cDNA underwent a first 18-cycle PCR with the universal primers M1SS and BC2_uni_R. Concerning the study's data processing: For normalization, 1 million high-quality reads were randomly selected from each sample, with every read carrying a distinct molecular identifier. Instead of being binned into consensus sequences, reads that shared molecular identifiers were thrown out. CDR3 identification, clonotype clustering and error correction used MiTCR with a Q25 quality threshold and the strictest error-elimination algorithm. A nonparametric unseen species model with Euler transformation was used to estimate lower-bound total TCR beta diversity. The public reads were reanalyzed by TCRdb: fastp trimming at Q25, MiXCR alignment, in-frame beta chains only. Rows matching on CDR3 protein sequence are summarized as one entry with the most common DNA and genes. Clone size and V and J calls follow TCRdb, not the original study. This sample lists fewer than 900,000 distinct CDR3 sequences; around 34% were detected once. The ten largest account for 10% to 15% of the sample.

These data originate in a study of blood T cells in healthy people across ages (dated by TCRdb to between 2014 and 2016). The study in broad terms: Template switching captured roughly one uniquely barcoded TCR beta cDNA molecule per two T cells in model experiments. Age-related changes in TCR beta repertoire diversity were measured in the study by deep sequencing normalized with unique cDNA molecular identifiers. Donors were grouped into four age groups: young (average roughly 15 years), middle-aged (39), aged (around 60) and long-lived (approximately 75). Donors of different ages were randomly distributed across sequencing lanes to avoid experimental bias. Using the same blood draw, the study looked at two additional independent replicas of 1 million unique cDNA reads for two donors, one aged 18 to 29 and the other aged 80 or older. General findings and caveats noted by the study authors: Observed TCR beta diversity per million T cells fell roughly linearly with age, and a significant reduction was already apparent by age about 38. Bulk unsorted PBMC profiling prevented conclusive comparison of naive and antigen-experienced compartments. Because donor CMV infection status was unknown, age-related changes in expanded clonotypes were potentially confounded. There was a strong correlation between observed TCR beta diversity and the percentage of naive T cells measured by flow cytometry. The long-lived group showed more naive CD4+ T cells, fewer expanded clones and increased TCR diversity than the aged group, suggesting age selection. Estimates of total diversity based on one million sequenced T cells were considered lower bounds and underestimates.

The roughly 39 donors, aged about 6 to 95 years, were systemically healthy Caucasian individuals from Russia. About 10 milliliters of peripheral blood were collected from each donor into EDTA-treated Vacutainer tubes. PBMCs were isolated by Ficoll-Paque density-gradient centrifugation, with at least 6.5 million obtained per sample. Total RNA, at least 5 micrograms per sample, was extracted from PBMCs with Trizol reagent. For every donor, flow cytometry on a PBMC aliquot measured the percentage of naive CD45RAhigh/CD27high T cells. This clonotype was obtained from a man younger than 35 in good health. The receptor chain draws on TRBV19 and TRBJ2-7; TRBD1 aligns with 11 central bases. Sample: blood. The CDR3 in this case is CASSGQGANEQYF. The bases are TGTGCCAGTAGTGGACAGGGGGCGAACGAGCAGTACTTC.